The entry below describes one T cell receptor beta chain. Its antigen remains unidentified. This entry belongs to a study of T cells in localized non-small cell lung cancer. Study observations and caveats: The study sequenced only one region of the tumor. As a result, intratumor heterogeneity could not be excluded and remains possible. Higher blood T cell density went with longer overall survival. Highest T cell clonality was seen in uninvolved adjacent lung, surpassing that measured in tumor. Out of the top 100 tumor clones, a median approximately 50 were seen in adjacent lung.

CDR3 length: 15 residues. Germline V CDR1 and CDR2: MNHEY, SVGAGI. V shed 6 bases and J shed 5 bases, with 14 bases lying between them. Sequenced by immunoSEQ multiplex PCR; TCRdb stores in-frame clones only, minus some. The data contain about 82,000 clones, about three quarters of them singletons. The sequencing here drew on PBMCs, taken before any cancer treatment. This chain connects TRBV6-5 to TRBJ1-6; possibly TRBD1 for D (5 bases). The sequence derives from a man aged 35 to 69 with stage II squamous cell lung carcinoma. In nucleotides, the CDR3 is TGTGCCAGCAGGAGTCCGACAGCGGATAATTCACCCCTCCACTTT. This sequence encodes CASRSPTADNSPLHF.